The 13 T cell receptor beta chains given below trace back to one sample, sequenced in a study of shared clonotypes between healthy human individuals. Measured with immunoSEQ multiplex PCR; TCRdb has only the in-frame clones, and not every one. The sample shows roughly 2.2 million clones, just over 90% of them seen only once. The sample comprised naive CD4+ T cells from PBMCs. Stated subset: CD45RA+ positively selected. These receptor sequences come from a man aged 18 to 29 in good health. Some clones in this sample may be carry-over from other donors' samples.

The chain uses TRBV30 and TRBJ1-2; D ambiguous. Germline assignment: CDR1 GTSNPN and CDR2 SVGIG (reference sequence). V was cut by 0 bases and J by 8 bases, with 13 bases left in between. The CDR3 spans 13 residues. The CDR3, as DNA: TGTGCCTGGAGTGTGAGGTCCCCCGGCGGCTACACCTTC. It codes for CAWSVRSPGGYTF.

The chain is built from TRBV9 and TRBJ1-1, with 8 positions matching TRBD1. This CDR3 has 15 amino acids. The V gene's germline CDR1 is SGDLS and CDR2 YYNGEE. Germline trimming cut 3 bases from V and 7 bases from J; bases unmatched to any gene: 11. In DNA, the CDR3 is TGTGCCAGCAGCGGGCAGGGGGCGGGACGCGGTGAAGCTTTCTTT. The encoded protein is CASSGQGAGRGEAFF. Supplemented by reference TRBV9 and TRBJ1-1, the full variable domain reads DSGVTQTPKHLITATGQRVTLRCSPRSGDLSVYWYQQSLDQGLQFLIQYYNGEERAKGNILERFSAQQFPDLHSELNLSSLELGDSALYFCASSGQGAGRGEAFFGQGTRLTVV.

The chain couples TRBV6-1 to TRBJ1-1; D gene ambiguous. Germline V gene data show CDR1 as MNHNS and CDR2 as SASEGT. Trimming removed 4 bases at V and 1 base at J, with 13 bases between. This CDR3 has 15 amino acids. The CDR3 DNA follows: TGTGCCAGCAGTGTACCCACCACCGCGAACACTGAAGCTTTCTTT. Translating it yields CASSVPTTANTEAFF.

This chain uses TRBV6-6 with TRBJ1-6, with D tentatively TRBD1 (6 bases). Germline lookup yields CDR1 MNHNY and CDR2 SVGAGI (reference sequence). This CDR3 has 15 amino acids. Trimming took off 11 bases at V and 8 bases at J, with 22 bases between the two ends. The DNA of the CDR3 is TGTGCCGGACACGGGGGCCGGCTGGGGGATTCACCCCTCCACTTT. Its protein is CAGHGGRLGDSPLHF.

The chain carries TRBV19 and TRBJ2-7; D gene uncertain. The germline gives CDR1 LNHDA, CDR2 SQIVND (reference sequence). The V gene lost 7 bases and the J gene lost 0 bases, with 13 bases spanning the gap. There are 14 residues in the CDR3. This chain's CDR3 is CASTPRRDSYEQYF. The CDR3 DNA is TGTGCCAGTACCCCGAGAAGGGACTCCTACGAGCAGTACTTC.

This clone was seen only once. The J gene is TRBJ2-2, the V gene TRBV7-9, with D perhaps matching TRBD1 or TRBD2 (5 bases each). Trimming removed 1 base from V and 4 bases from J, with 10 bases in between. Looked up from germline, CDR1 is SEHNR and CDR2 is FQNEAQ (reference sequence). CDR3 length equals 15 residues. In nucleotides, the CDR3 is TGTGCCAGCAGCTTAGGGGGCCGGGGCACCGGGGAGCTGTTTTTT. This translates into CASSLGGRGTGELFF.

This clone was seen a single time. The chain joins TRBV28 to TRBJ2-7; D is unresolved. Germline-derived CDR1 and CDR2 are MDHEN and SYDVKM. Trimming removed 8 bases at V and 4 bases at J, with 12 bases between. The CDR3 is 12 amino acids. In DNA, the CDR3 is TGTGCCAGCGCGTCCACCCGATACGAGCAGTACTTC. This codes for CASASTRYEQYF.

The CDR3 coding sequence is TGTGCCAGCACCTACGGGACAGGGATTGAGCAGTTCTTC. It translates to CASTYGTGIEQFF. V is TRBV28 and J is TRBJ2-1, with 9 positions matching TRBD1. Losses at the gene ends were 7 bases for V and 9 bases for J; bases not matched to a gene: 7. CDR3 length equals 13 residues. Looked up from germline, CDR1 is MDHEN and CDR2 is SYDVKM.

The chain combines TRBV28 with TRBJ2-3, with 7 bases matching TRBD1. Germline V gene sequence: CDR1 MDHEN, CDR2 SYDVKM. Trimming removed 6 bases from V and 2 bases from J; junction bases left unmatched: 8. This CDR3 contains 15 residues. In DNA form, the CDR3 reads TGTGCCAGCAGGGCGGACAGGCGCTACACAGATACGCAGTATTTT. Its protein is CASRADRRYTDTQYF.

The CDR3 sequence is CASSPPIISIDEKLFF. CDR3 nucleotide sequence: TGTGCCAGCAGCCCTCCCATTATATCGATAGATGAAAAACTGTTTTTT. V is TRBV5-5 and J is TRBJ1-4, with no clear D. Deletions cut 4 bases from V and 6 bases from J, with 19 bases between. Germline V lookup: CDR1 SGHKS, CDR2 YYEKEE (reference sequence). The CDR3 runs 16 residues.

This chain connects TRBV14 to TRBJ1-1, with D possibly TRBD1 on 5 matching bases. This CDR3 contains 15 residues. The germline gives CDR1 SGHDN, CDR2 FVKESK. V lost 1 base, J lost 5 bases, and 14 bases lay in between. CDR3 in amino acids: CASSQAVPGKTEAFF. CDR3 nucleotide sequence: TGTGCCAGCAGCCAAGCGGTTCCAGGGAAGACTGAAGCTTTCTTT.

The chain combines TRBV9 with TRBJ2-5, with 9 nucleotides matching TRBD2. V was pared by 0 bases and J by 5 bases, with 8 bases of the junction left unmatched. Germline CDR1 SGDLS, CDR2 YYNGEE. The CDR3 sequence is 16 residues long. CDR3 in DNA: TGTGCCAGCAGCGTAGCTAGCGGGATGGGGCAGGAGACCCAGTACTTC. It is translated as CASSVASGMGQETQYF.

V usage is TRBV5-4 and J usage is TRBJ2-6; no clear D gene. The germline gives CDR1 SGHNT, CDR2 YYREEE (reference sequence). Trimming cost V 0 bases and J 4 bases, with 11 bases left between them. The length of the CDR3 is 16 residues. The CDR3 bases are TGTGCCAGCAGCTTGGACTATGTCGGGGGGGCCAACGTCCTGACTTTC. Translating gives CASSLDYVGGANVLTF. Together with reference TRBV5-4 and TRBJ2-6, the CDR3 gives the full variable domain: ETGVTQSPTHLIKTRGQQVTLRCSSQSGHNTVSWYQQALGQGPQFIFQYYREEENGRGNFPPRFSGLQFPNYSSELNVNALELDDSALYLCASSLDYVGGANVLTFGAGSRLTVL.